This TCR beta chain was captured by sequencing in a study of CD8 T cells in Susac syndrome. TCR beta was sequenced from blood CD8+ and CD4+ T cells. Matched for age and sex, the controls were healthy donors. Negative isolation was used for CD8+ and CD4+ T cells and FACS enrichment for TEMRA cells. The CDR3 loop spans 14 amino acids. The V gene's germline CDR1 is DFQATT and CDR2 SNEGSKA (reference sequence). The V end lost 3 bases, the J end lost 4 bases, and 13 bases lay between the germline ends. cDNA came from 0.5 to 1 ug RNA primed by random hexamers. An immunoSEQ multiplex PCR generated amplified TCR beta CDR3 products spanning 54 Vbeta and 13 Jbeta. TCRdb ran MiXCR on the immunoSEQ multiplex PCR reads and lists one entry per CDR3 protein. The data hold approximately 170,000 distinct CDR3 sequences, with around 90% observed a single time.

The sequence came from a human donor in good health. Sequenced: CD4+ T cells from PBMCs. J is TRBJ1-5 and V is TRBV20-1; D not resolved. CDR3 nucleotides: TGCAGTGCTAGTATGCACAGCACAAATCAGCCCCAGCATTTT. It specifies CSASMHSTNQPQHF.